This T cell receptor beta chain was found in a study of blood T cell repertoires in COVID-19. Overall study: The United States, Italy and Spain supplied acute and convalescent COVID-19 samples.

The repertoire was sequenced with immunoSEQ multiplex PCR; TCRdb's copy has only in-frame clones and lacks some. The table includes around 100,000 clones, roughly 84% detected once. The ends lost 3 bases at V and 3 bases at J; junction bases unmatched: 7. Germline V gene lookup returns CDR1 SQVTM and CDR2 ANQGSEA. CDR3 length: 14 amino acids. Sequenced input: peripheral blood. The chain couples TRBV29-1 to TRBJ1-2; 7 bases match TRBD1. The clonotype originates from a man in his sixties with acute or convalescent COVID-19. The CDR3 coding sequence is TGCAGCGTTGATAACGAAGGGGGCCACTATGGCTACACCTTC. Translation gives CSVDNEGGHYGYTF. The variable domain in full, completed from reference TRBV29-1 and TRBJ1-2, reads SAVISQKPSRDICQRGTSLTIQCQVDSQVTMMFWYRQQPGQSLTLIATANQGSEATYESGFVIDKFPISRPNLTFSTLTVSNMSPEDSSIYLCSVDNEGGHYGYTFGSGTRLTVV.